The entry that follows covers one T cell receptor beta chain sequence. These data originate in a study of patients and donors after allogeneic stem cell transplantation. In TCRdb, the RT-PCR reads were re-called with MiXCR into one record per CDR3 protein. The table has over 350,000 distinct CDR3 sequences, about a sixth seen once. The CDR3 consists of 14 residues. Germline CDR1 and CDR2: KGHSH and LQKENI. With V trimmed by 3 bases and J by 9 bases, 1 base remained unmatched. The specimen was blood, either unsorted or a sorted T cell fraction (not recorded which). The sequence was collected from a human donor who was either an allogeneic HSCT recipient or a stem cell or donor lymphocyte infusion donor (not recorded which). It is not recorded whose cells these are; they may come from a transplant donor. This sequence joins TRBV18 and TRBJ2-1; TRBD2 matches at 14 bases. The CDR3 region is CASSPGLAGGEQFF. In DNA, the CDR3 is TGTGCCAGCTCACCCGGACTAGCGGGGGGTGAGCAGTTCTTC.